The TCR beta chain under discussion was sequenced for a study of cytomegalovirus exposure and HLA in healthy donors. Study observations and caveats: It emerged from a later analysis that several of the most significant clusters appeared to be linked to common viral pathogens. Testing in vitro showed a few CMV-associated chains specific for CMV antigens. Accurate predictions that matched the HLA-A and HLA-B alleles of most subjects were reportedly made from TCR beta sequences. Equally common other TCR beta chains were less clonally expanded than HLA-associated ones, a later analysis found.

The CDR3 contains 17 residues. In germline, CDR1 is MDHEN, CDR2 SYDVKM. The ends were cut back, 0 bases at V and 3 bases at J, with 15 bases in the middle. It was with 60 Vbeta and 13 Jbeta primers that the PCR ran. Assay: immunoSEQ multiplex PCR; the TCRdb copy retains only in-frame clones and omits some. The sample shows approximately 220,000 clones, about four fifths of them seen only once. As for this clone: What it binds is unknown.

The TCR comes from a man aged 25-40 years in good health and CMV-seronegative. The chain couples TRBV28 to TRBJ1-5; TRBD1 is a possible D gene (5 bases). The sample was PBMCs. In nucleotides, the CDR3 is TGTGCCAGCAGTTTATGGGCGGGGCAGGGTGTCAATCAGCCCCAGCATTTT. This translates into CASSLWAGQGVNQPQHF.